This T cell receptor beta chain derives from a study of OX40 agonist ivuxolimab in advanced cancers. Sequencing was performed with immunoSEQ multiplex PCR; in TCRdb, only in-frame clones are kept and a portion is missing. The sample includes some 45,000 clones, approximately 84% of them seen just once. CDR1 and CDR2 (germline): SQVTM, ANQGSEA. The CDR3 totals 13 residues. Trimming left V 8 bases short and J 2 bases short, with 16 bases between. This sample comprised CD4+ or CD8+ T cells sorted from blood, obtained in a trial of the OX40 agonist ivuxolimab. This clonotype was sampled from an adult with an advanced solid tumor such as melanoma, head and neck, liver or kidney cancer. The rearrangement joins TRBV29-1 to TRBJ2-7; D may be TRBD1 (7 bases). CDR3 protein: CSPESRGAYEQYF. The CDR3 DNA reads TGCAGCCCGGAAAGCAGGGGGGCCTACGAGCAGTACTTC.